This TCR beta chain was identified during a study of long-term antiretroviral therapy in people with HIV. Researchers report immunoSEQ v3.0 was run at survey level. Profiled with immunoSEQ multiplex PCR; TCRdb holds only in-frame clones, not every one. The sample holds 25,000 to 35,000 clones, 75% to 90% seen once. There are 16 residues in the CDR3. Germline CDR1 is SEHNR and CDR2 is FQNEAQ (reference sequence). The V gene end was trimmed by 0 bases and the J gene end by 4 bases; junction bases not matched to a gene: 6. The receptor comes from a man aged 35 to 55 with HIV. The gene calls are TRBV7-9 and TRBJ2-5; 9 bases align to TRBD2. This material consisted of unsorted PBMCs, taken 0.3 years after starting antiretroviral therapy. CDR3 in amino acids: CASSLARGRATETQYF. DNA of the CDR3: TGTGCCAGCAGCTTAGCGCGCGGGAGGGCCACAGAGACCCAGTACTTC.